Listed here are 20 T cell receptor beta chains from one sample, sequenced in a study of cytomegalovirus exposure and HLA in healthy donors. The primer mix had 60 Vbeta and 13 Jbeta primers. Profiling relied on immunoSEQ multiplex PCR, and the TCRdb table lists in-frame clones only, not all of them. The table has roughly 160,000 clones, approximately 80% seen once. The sequencing sample was made of PBMCs. These receptors originate from a male donor in good health and CMV-seropositive.

The V and J genes are TRBV6-5 and TRBJ2-3; D is unclear. This CDR3 has 13 amino acids. Germline lookup yields CDR1 MNHEY and CDR2 SVGAGI. The V end lost 7 bases, the J end lost 7 bases, and 15 bases lay between the germline ends. CDR3 nucleotides: TGTGCCAGCACTGCGCCGACTGAAAATACGCAGTATTTT. Its translation is CASTAPTENTQYF.

This chain joins TRBV30 and TRBJ1-5; TRBD1 is a possible D gene (6 bases). Germline V gene data show CDR1 as GTSNPN and CDR2 as SVGIG (reference sequence). This CDR3 is built from 13 residues. V was pared by 4 bases and J by 2 bases, with 9 bases between. The CDR3 coding sequence is TGTGCCTGGAAGAACAGGGGCAATCAGCCCCAGCATTTT. It encodes CAWKNRGNQPQHF.

To note about this clone: The same CDR3 can be traced to other DNA sequences in this sample. This sequence joins TRBV7-2 and TRBJ2-3; D is unresolved. The length of the CDR3 is 11 residues. Germline V gene sequence: CDR1 SGHTA, CDR2 FQGNSA. V was clipped by 2 bases and J by 5 bases, with 2 bases between them. CDR3 nucleotide sequence: TGTGCCAGCAGCTTACGAGATACGCAGTATTTT. Protein product: CASSLRDTQYF.

This clone came up a few times. This sequence joins TRBV19 and TRBJ1-2, with a weak D call TRBD1 (5 bases). The V gene lost 5 bases and the J gene lost 2 bases, with 9 bases spanning the gap. The CDR3 is 13 amino acids. The germline CDR1 and CDR2 sequences are LNHDA and SQIVND (reference sequence). The CDR3 sequence: CASSSQGNYGYTF. The CDR3 bases are TGTGCCAGTAGTTCCCAGGGAAACTATGGCTACACCTTC.

This sequence joins TRBV6-5 and TRBJ2-7, with a possible D match to TRBD2 (5 bases). The CDR3 covers 15 residues. The V and J ends lost 3 bases and 2 bases respectively, with 14 bases between them. CDR1 MNHEY and CDR2 SVGAGI come from the germline V gene. The CDR3 protein is CASSYRPSRPYEQYF. For the CDR3, the DNA is TGTGCCAGCAGTTATCGGCCTAGCCGACCCTACGAGCAGTACTTC.

This sequence joins TRBV7-9 and TRBJ1-1; TRBD1 might be the D (5 bases). The ends were cut back, 5 bases at V and 5 bases at J, with 15 bases in the middle. CDR3 size: 14 residues. Germline CDR1 is SEHNR and CDR2 is FQNEAQ (reference sequence). CDR3: CASSQRRGGTEAFF. The CDR3 DNA is TGTGCCAGCAGCCAAAGGCGGGGGGGGACTGAAGCTTTCTTT.

CDR3 sequence: CASSFSGTGLPYEQYF. The DNA for the CDR3 is TGTGCCAGCAGCTTTTCGGGAACAGGGTTACCCTACGAGCAGTACTTC. This chain uses TRBV7-2 with TRBJ2-7; D is perhaps TRBD1 (6 bases). V dropped 3 bases and J dropped 2 bases, with 17 bases sitting between them. The CDR3 has 16 amino acids. Germline CDR1 reads SGHTA; CDR2 reads FQGNSA.

This clone is a singleton in its sample. The V call is TRBV30, the J call TRBJ1-1; 7 bases are a match to TRBD1. The J segment lost 8 bases and the V segment lost 3 bases, leaving 9 bases of the junction unmatched. The CDR3 has 13 amino acids. Germline assignment: CDR1 GTSNPN and CDR2 SVGIG (reference sequence). For the CDR3, the DNA is TGTGCCTGGAGCAAGAGCCAGACAGGGGAAGCTTTCTTT. Amino acid sequence: CAWSKSQTGEAFF. Supplemented by reference TRBV30 and TRBJ1-1, the full variable domain reads SQTIHQWPATLVQPVGSPLSLECTVEGTSNPNLYWYRQAAGRGLQLLFYSVGIGQISSEVPQNLSASRPQDRQFILSSKKLLLSDSGFYLCAWSKSQTGEAFFGQGTRLTVV.

V usage is TRBV7-2 and J usage is TRBJ1-1; perhaps TRBD1 as D (5 bases). CDR1 is SGHTA and CDR2 is FQGNSA in the germline V gene. CDR3 length equals 13 residues. Trimming cost V 4 bases and J 5 bases, with 11 bases left between them. The CDR3: CASSSRGGTEAFF. CDR3 sequence (DNA): TGTGCCAGCAGCTCTAGGGGCGGTACTGAAGCTTTCTTT.

The V call is TRBV7-2, the J call TRBJ1-3; D is unclear. The CDR3 extends over 15 amino acids. Trimming left V 1 base short and J 0 bases short, with 7 bases between. The germline V gene encodes CDR1 SGHTA and CDR2 FQGNSA. In DNA form, the CDR3 reads TGTGCCAGCAGCTTAGGAGGTGTCTCTGGAAACACCATATATTTT. Its translation is CASSLGGVSGNTIYF.

This clone has just one count. The V gene is TRBV6-5, the J gene TRBJ1-5, with TRBD1 matching 9 bases. CDR1 MNHEY and CDR2 SVGAGI come from the germline V gene. Losses at the gene ends were 5 bases for V and 3 bases for J; bases not matched to a gene: 2. This CDR3 is built from 14 residues. In nucleotides, the CDR3 is TGTGCCAGCAGTACAGGGGGCCCCAATCAGCCCCAGCATTTT. This gives the protein CASSTGGPNQPQHF.

The V and J genes are TRBV5-1 and TRBJ2-7; D might be TRBD2 (6 bases). Germline V CDR1 and CDR2: SGHRS, YFSETQ. The V end lost 4 bases, the J end lost 1 base, and 15 bases lay between the germline ends. This CDR3 spans 15 amino acids. As DNA, the CDR3 is TGCGCCAGCAGCCCGGGACTTCCGGGATCCTACGAGCAGTACTTC. The encoded protein is CASSPGLPGSYEQYF.

This clone showed up just a few times. The rearrangement joins TRBV30 to TRBJ2-5; a possible D gene is TRBD1 (5 bases). CDR1 is GTSNPN and CDR2 is SVGIG in the germline V gene (reference sequence). The CDR3 runs to 11 residues. Trimming took 4 bases from V and 5 from J, leaving 8 bases between them. The CDR3 spells CAWKGWETQYF. The CDR3 DNA sequence: TGTGCCTGGAAGGGGTGGGAGACCCAGTACTTC.

The table lists this clone with a few counts. The chain couples TRBV30 to TRBJ1-3; no definite D call. This CDR3 contains 15 residues. Germline V lookup: CDR1 GTSNPN, CDR2 SVGIG (reference sequence). The ends were cut back, 0 bases at V and 0 bases at J, with 9 bases in the middle. The CDR3 DNA reads as TGTGCCTGGAGTGTGGGCTGGATCTCTGGAAACACCATATATTTT. Protein sequence: CAWSVGWISGNTIYF.

The chain recombines TRBV7-6 with TRBJ1-5; TRBD1 matches at 7 bases. V gave up 5 bases and J gave up 2 bases; unmatched junction bases: 3. This CDR3 comprises 14 residues. The V gene's germline CDR1 is SGHVS and CDR2 FNYEAQ. CDR3 region: CASSAQGGNQPQHF. The DNA of the CDR3 is TGTGCCAGCAGCGCCCAGGGGGGCAATCAGCCCCAGCATTTT.

The genes are TRBV5-1 and TRBJ2-7, with D possibly being TRBD1 (7 bases). Per the germline V gene, CDR1 is SGHRS and CDR2 is YFSETQ. Trimming took 1 base from V and 2 from J, leaving 10 bases between them. The CDR3 runs to 14 residues. CDR3 bases: TGCGCCAGCAGCTTGATCAGGGGGGCCTACGAGCAGTACTTC. It codes for CASSLIRGAYEQYF.

The CDR3: CASSLDSYYTF. CDR3 DNA sequence: TGTGCCAGCAGCTTGGACAGTTACTACACCTTC. V and J are TRBV5-6 and TRBJ1-2; D unclear. V shed 0 bases and J shed 10 bases, with 7 bases lying between them. CDR3 length: 11 amino acids. Germline V gene data show CDR1 as SGHDT and CDR2 as YYEEEE. The full variable domain, with the rest looked up from reference TRBV5-6 and TRBJ1-2, is DAGVTQSPTHLIKTRGQQVTLRCSPKSGHDTVSWYQQALGQGPQFIFQYYEEEERQRGNFPDRFSGHQFPNYSSELNVNALLLGDSALYLCASSLDSYYTFGSGTRLTVV.

This clone was counted a single time. The CDR3 loop reads CASSRLDRFGDEQFF. As DNA, the CDR3 is TGTGCCAGCAGCAGGCTCGACAGGTTCGGGGATGAGCAGTTCTTC. The chain recombines TRBV11-2 with TRBJ2-1; perhaps TRBD1 as D (6 bases). Trimming removed 5 bases from V and 8 bases from J, with 19 bases in between. The CDR3 is 15 residues long. CDR1 and CDR2 (germline): SGHAT, FQNNGV.

V gene TRBV9 combines with J gene TRBJ2-3; TRBD1 might be the D (6 bases). The V end lost 6 bases, the J end lost 0 bases, and 14 bases lay between the germline ends. Germline assignment: CDR1 SGDLS and CDR2 YYNGEE. The CDR3 runs 15 residues. The CDR3, as DNA: TGTGCCAGCACAAGGGGGACCACTAGCACAGATACGCAGTATTTT. Translation gives CASTRGTTSTDTQYF.

This clone was observed a handful of times. This sequence joins TRBV28 and TRBJ2-1; TRBD2 matches 8 bases. The germline gives CDR1 MDHEN, CDR2 SYDVKM. The CDR3 loop spans 15 amino acids. The junction had 11 bases not matched to a gene; V was cut back by 6 bases and J by 7 bases. The CDR3 loop is CASSLSGLGHNEQFF. The CDR3 nucleotides read TGTGCCAGCAGCCTTTCGGGACTAGGGCATAATGAGCAGTTCTTC.